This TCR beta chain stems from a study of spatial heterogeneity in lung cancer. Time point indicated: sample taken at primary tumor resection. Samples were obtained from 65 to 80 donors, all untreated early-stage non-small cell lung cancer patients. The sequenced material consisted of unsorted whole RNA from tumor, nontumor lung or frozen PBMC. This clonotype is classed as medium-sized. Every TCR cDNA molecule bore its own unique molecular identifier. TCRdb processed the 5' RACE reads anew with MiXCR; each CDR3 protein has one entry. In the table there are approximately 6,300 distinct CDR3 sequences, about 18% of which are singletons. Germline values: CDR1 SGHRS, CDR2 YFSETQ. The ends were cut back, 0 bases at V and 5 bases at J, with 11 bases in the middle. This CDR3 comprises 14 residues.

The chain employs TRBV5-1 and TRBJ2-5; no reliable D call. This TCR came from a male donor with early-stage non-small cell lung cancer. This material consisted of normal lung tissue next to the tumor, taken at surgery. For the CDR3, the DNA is TGCGCCAGCAGCTTGGGTCCACACGGGGAGACCCAGTACTTC. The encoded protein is CASSLGPHGETQYF.